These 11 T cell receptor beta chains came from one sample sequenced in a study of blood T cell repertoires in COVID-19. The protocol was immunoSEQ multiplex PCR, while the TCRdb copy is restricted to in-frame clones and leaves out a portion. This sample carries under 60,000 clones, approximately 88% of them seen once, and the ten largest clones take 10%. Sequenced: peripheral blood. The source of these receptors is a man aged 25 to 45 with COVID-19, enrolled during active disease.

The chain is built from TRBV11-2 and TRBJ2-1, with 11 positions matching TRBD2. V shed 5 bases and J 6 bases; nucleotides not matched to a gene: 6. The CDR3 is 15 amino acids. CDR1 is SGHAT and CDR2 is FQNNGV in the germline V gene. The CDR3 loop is CASSLGTSGFNEQFF. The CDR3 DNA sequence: TGTGCCAGCAGCCTTGGGACTAGCGGATTCAATGAGCAGTTCTTC.

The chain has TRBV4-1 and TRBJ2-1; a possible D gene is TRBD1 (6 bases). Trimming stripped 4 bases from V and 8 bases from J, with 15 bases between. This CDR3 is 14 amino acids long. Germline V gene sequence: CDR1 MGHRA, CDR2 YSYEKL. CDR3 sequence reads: CASSPLGAGDEQFF. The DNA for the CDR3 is TGCGCCAGCAGCCCCCTGGGGGCAGGGGATGAGCAGTTCTTC.

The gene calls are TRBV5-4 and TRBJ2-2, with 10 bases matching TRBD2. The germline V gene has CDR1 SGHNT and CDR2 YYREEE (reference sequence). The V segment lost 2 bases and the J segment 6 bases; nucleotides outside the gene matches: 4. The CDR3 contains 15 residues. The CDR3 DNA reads TGTGCCAGCAGCTTAACTAGCGGGATTTCCGGGGAGCTGTTTTTT. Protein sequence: CASSLTSGISGELFF. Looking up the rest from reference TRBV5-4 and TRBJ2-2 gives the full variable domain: ETGVTQSPTHLIKTRGQQVTLRCSSQSGHNTVSWYQQALGQGPQFIFQYYREEENGRGNFPPRFSGLQFPNYSSELNVNALELDDSALYLCASSLTSGISGELFFGEGSRLTVL.

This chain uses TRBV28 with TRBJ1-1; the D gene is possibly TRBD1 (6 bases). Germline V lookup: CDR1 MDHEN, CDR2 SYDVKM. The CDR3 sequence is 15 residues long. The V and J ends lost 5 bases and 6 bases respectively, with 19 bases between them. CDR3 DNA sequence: TGTGCCAGCAGTCCATCACAGGGCAGCTACCCTGAAGCTTTCTTT. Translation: CASSPSQGSYPEAFF.

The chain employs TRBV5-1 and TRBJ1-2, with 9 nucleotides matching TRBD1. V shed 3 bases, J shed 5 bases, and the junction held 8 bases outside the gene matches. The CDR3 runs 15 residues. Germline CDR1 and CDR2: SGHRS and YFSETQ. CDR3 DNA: TGCGCCAGCAGCTCCTCGACAGGGGGGCTTTATGGCTACACCTTC. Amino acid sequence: CASSSSTGGLYGYTF.

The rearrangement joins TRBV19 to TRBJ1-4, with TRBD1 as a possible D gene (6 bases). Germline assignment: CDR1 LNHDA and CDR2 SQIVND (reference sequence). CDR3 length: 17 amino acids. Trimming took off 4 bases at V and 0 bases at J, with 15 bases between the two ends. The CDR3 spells CASSNPGHRSTNEKLFF. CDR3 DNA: TGTGCCAGTAGTAACCCGGGACACCGATCAACTAATGAAAAACTGTTTTTT.

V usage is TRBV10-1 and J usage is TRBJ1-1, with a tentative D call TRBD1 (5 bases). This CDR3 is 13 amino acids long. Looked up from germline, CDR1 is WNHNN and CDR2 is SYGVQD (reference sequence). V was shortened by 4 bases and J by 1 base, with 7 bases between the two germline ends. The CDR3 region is CASSGQRNTEAFF. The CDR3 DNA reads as TGCGCCAGCAGTGGACAGAGGAACACTGAAGCTTTCTTT.

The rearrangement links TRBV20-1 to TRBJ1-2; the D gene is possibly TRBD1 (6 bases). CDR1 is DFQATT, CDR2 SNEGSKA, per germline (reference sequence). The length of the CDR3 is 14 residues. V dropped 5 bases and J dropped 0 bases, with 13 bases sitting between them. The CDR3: CSARGQQSNYGYTF. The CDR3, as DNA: TGCAGTGCTCGTGGACAGCAGTCTAACTATGGCTACACCTTC.

The CDR3 DNA is TGTGCCTGGAGTAGATGGGCGGGACGGTCACCCCTCCACTTT. Its translation is CAWSRWAGRSPLHF. V is TRBV30 and J is TRBJ1-6; possible D gene TRBD1, 5 bases. The CDR3 has 14 amino acids. Trimming left V 2 bases short and J 10 bases short, with 15 bases between. Germline values: CDR1 GTSNPN, CDR2 SVGIG (reference sequence).

CDR3 DNA: TGTGCCAGCAGCCCTAATTCGGGGACAGGGACGAACACTGAAGCTTTCTTT. It is translated as CASSPNSGTGTNTEAFF. V and J are TRBV27 and TRBJ1-1; TRBD1 agrees at 9 bases. This CDR3 has 17 residues. CDR1 and CDR2 (germline): MNHEY, SMNVEV (reference sequence). Trimming took 6 bases from V and 1 from J; bases not matched to a gene: 12.

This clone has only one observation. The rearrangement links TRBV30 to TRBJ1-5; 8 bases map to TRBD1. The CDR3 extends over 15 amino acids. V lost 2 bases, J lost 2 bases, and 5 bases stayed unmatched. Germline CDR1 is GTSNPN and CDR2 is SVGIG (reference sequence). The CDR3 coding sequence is TGTGCCTGGAGTCCGACAGGGGTGGGCAATCAGCCCCAGCATTTT. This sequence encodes CAWSPTGVGNQPQHF.